A selection of T cell receptor beta chains follows, all from one sample in a study of shared clonotypes between healthy human individuals. The method was immunoSEQ multiplex PCR; TCRdb's version includes in-frame clones alone and lacks a portion of them. Of over 850,000 clones listed, around three quarters are singletons. The sample consisted of memory CD4+ T cells from PBMCs. Source of these receptors: a man aged 18-30 years in good health. Some clones in this sample may be carry-over from other donors' samples. CDR3s include the opening cysteine and the closing phenylalanine or tryptophan. D genes are given only for firm matches. Some rows have no size entry. The others give once, few or many, or a class for an expanded clone.

j_gene: TRBJ1-1; d_gene: -; abundance: -; v_gene: TRBV9; CDR3aa: CASSVANTPNTEAFF; CDR3nt: TGTGCCAGCAGCGTAGCTAACACCCCGAACACTGAAGCTTTCTTT
j_gene: TRBJ1-5; d_gene: -; abundance: -; v_gene: TRBV6-5; CDR3aa: CASSYQGDQPQHF; CDR3nt: TGTGCCAGCAGTTACCAGGGAGATCAGCCCCAGCATTTT
j_gene: TRBJ2-3; d_gene: -; abundance: -; v_gene: TRBV7-9; CDR3aa: CASSPDGPDTQYF; CDR3nt: TGTGCCAGCAGCCCCGATGGTCCAGATACGCAGTATTTT
j_gene: TRBJ1-1; d_gene: -; abundance: -; v_gene: TRBV18; CDR3aa: CASSPDRIIMNTEAFF; CDR3nt: TGTGCCAGCTCACCCGACAGGATCATTATGAACACTGAAGCTTTCTTT
j_gene: TRBJ2-2; d_gene: TRBD2; abundance: -; v_gene: TRBV14; CDR3aa: CASSQDRRTSGSGYWNTGELFF; CDR3nt: TGTGCCAGCAGCCAAGATCGGAGGACTAGCGGGAGCGGGTATTGGAACACCGGGGAGCTGTTTTTT
j_gene: TRBJ1-2; d_gene: -; abundance: few; v_gene: TRBV7-2; CDR3aa: CASSLESPTGYGYTF; CDR3nt: TGTGCCAGCAGCTTAGAGTCCCCGACGGGCTATGGCTACACCTTC
j_gene: TRBJ1-1; d_gene: -; abundance: -; v_gene: TRBV5-1; CDR3aa: CASSFLASGNTEAFF; CDR3nt: TGCGCCAGCAGCTTTCTCGCAAGCGGGAACACTGAAGCTTTCTTT
j_gene: TRBJ2-7; d_gene: TRBD2; abundance: -; v_gene: TRBV4-1; CDR3aa: CASSRSGTSGTYEQYF; CDR3nt: TGCGCCAGCAGCCGATCCGGGACTAGCGGGACTTACGAGCAGTACTTC
j_gene: TRBJ2-5; d_gene: TRBD2; abundance: -; v_gene: TRBV29-1; CDR3aa: CSVLRDGGGEETQYF; CDR3nt: TGCAGCGTTCTCCGCGATGGGGGAGGGGAAGAGACCCAGTACTTC
j_gene: TRBJ1-3; d_gene: TRBD1; abundance: -; v_gene: TRBV5-1; CDR3aa: CASSLADRGYGNTIYF; CDR3nt: TGCGCCAGCAGCTTGGCCGACAGGGGGTATGGAAACACCATATATTTT
j_gene: TRBJ2-7; d_gene: TRBD2; abundance: -; v_gene: TRBV7-2; CDR3aa: CASSLRTSGSYEQYF; CDR3nt: TGTGCCAGCAGCTTACGGACTAGCGGGTCCTACGAGCAGTACTTC
j_gene: TRBJ1-1; d_gene: -; abundance: -; v_gene: TRBV7-3; CDR3aa: CASRYDRNTEAFF; CDR3nt: TGTGCCAGCAGGTACGACAGGAACACTGAAGCTTTCTTT
j_gene: TRBJ2-1; d_gene: TRBD2; abundance: -; v_gene: TRBV4-1; CDR3aa: CASSQQLARSSYNEQFF; CDR3nt: TGCGCCAGCAGCCAACAACTAGCGCGATCCTCCTACAATGAGCAGTTCTTC
j_gene: TRBJ2-3; d_gene: -; abundance: -; v_gene: TRBV7-2; CDR3aa: CASRAPIETDTQYF; CDR3nt: TGTGCCAGCAGAGCCCCAATTGAGACAGATACGCAGTATTTT
j_gene: TRBJ2-6; d_gene: -; abundance: -; v_gene: TRBV5-1; CDR3aa: CASSGMIPSGANVLTF; CDR3nt: TGCGCCAGCTCCGGGATGATACCCTCTGGGGCCAACGTCCTGACTTTC
j_gene: TRBJ2-5; d_gene: -; abundance: -; v_gene: TRBV5-8; CDR3aa: CASSLAPETQYF; CDR3nt: TGTGCCAGCAGCTTGGCCCCGGAGACCCAGTACTTC
j_gene: TRBJ1-5; d_gene: -; abundance: -; v_gene: TRBV27; CDR3aa: CASSLAVGNQPQHF; CDR3nt: TGTGCCAGCAGTTTAGCCGTCGGCAATCAGCCCCAGCATTTT
j_gene: TRBJ1-2; d_gene: -; abundance: -; v_gene: TRBV29-1; CDR3aa: CSVGTGNGYTF; CDR3nt: TGCAGCGTTGGAACAGGGAATGGCTACACCTTC
j_gene: TRBJ2-1; d_gene: -; abundance: once; v_gene: TRBV9; CDR3aa: CASSVGLAPNNEQFF; CDR3nt: TGTGCCAGCAGCGTAGGGCTAGCGCCCAACAATGAGCAGTTCTTC
j_gene: TRBJ1-4; d_gene: -; abundance: -; v_gene: TRBV11-3; CDR3aa: CASSLSIGGFGEKLFF; CDR3nt: TGTGCCAGCAGCTTATCAATCGGAGGTTTCGGAGAAAAACTGTTTTTT
j_gene: TRBJ1-2; d_gene: -; abundance: once; v_gene: TRBV28; CDR3aa: CASSLSLGDYGYTF; CDR3nt: TGTGCCAGCAGTTTGTCGTTAGGGGACTATGGCTACACCTTC
j_gene: TRBJ2-1; d_gene: TRBD2; abundance: -; v_gene: TRBV5-1; CDR3aa: CASSLGLADNEQFF; CDR3nt: TGCGCCAGCAGCTTGGGACTAGCGGACAATGAGCAGTTCTTC
j_gene: TRBJ2-3; d_gene: -; abundance: -; v_gene: TRBV5-1; CDR3aa: CASSVQGPHTDTQYF; CDR3nt: TGCGCCAGCAGCGTACAGGGACCCCACACAGATACGCAGTATTTT
j_gene: TRBJ2-7; d_gene: TRBD2; abundance: -; v_gene: TRBV30; CDR3aa: CAWEAGGYSLAGSSYEQYF; CDR3nt: TGTGCCTGGGAGGCCGGGGGGTATTCACTAGCGGGATCCTCCTACGAGCAGTACTTC
j_gene: TRBJ2-1; d_gene: TRBD1; abundance: -; v_gene: TRBV28; CDR3aa: CASSLGGQGRVEQFF; CDR3nt: TGTGCCAGCAGTTTAGGGGGACAGGGAAGAGTCGAGCAGTTCTTC
j_gene: TRBJ1-1; d_gene: -; abundance: -; v_gene: TRBV5-4; CDR3aa: CASSSGGAGNTEAFF; CDR3nt: TGTGCCAGCAGCTCCGGGGGGGCTGGGAACACTGAAGCTTTCTTT
j_gene: TRBJ2-4; d_gene: -; abundance: -; v_gene: TRBV5-1; CDR3aa: CASSLTGVRGNIQYF; CDR3nt: TGCGCCAGCAGCTTGACGGGAGTGCGAGGAAACATTCAGTACTTC
j_gene: TRBJ2-3; d_gene: TRBD2; abundance: -; v_gene: TRBV5-6; CDR3aa: CASSLESSGDTDTQYF; CDR3nt: TGTGCCAGCAGCTTGGAGTCTAGCGGTGACACAGATACGCAGTATTTT
j_gene: TRBJ2-1; d_gene: -; abundance: -; v_gene: TRBV5-4; CDR3aa: CASSRDRRGNEQFF; CDR3nt: TGTGCCAGCAGCCGGGATAGACGGGGCAATGAGCAGTTCTTC
j_gene: TRBJ2-3; d_gene: -; abundance: -; v_gene: TRBV5-1; CDR3aa: CASSYGELTDTQYF; CDR3nt: TGCGCCAGCAGCTATGGGGAACTCACAGATACGCAGTATTTT
j_gene: TRBJ2-2; d_gene: TRBD2; abundance: -; v_gene: TRBV7-2; CDR3aa: CASSLKLAGGPGGELFF; CDR3nt: TGTGCCAGCAGCTTAAAACTAGCGGGAGGGCCCGGCGGGGAGCTGTTTTTT
j_gene: TRBJ1-3; d_gene: -; abundance: -; v_gene: TRBV7-3; CDR3aa: CASSSNLGGINENTIYF; CDR3nt: TGTGCCAGCAGCTCGAATTTGGGGGGGATAAATGAAAACACCATATATTTT
j_gene: TRBJ1-4; d_gene: TRBD1; abundance: -; v_gene: TRBV5-5; CDR3aa: CASSWGQFNEKLFF; CDR3nt: TGTGCCAGCAGCTGGGGACAGTTTAATGAAAAACTGTTTTTT
j_gene: TRBJ2-4; d_gene: TRBD2; abundance: -; v_gene: TRBV11-1; CDR3aa: CASSLEREGRQNIQYF; CDR3nt: TGTGCCAGCAGCCTGGAGCGGGAGGGCCGGCAAAACATTCAGTACTTC
j_gene: TRBJ1-3; d_gene: TRBD1; abundance: -; v_gene: TRBV4-1; CDR3aa: CASSQVRGRSGNTIYF; CDR3nt: TGCGCCAGCAGCCAAGTTAGGGGGCGATCTGGAAACACCATATATTTT
j_gene: TRBJ2-2; d_gene: TRBD1; abundance: -; v_gene: TRBV5-1; CDR3aa: CASSFTGGLDAGELFF; CDR3nt: TGCGCCAGCAGCTTCACAGGGGGCTTGGATGCCGGGGAGCTGTTTTTT
j_gene: TRBJ2-1; d_gene: TRBD2; abundance: -; v_gene: TRBV7-3; CDR3aa: CASSGPAGSSYNEQFF; CDR3nt: TGTGCCAGCAGCGGTCCAGCGGGAAGCTCCTACAATGAGCAGTTCTTC
j_gene: TRBJ2-1; d_gene: -; abundance: once; v_gene: TRBV5-1; CDR3aa: CASSLALTGSYNEQFF; CDR3nt: TGCGCCAGCAGCTTGGCCCTGACAGGCTCCTACAATGAGCAGTTCTTC
j_gene: TRBJ2-7; d_gene: TRBD2; abundance: -; v_gene: TRBV10-3; CDR3aa: CAISEGLAGTYEQYF; CDR3nt: TGTGCCATCAGTGAAGGGCTAGCGGGAACCTACGAGCAGTACTTC
j_gene: TRBJ2-2; d_gene: TRBD1; abundance: -; v_gene: TRBV2; CDR3aa: CASSVGQGNTGELFF; CDR3nt: TGTGCCAGCAGTGTGGGACAGGGGAACACCGGGGAGCTGTTTTTT
j_gene: TRBJ2-7; d_gene: -; abundance: -; v_gene: TRBV4-3; CDR3aa: CASSQELGPPLGEQYF; CDR3nt: TGCGCCAGCAGCCAGGAACTTGGACCCCCCTTAGGCGAGCAGTACTTC
j_gene: TRBJ2-6; d_gene: -; abundance: -; v_gene: TRBV6-4; CDR3aa: CASRCDYADSGANVLTF; CDR3nt: TGTGCCAGCAGGTGTGATTATGCGGACTCTGGGGCCAACGTCCTGACTTTC
j_gene: TRBJ1-2; d_gene: -; abundance: -; v_gene: TRBV4-1; CDR3aa: CASSQTGLGHYGYTF; CDR3nt: TGCGCCAGCAGCCAAACGGGGCTGGGGCACTATGGCTACACCTTC
j_gene: TRBJ1-5; d_gene: -; abundance: -; v_gene: TRBV27; CDR3aa: CASSLLGNQPQHF; CDR3nt: TGTGCCAGCAGTTTACTGGGCAATCAGCCCCAGCATTTT
j_gene: TRBJ2-6; d_gene: -; abundance: once; v_gene: TRBV5-1; CDR3aa: CASSPKLPGRGNSGANVLTF; CDR3nt: TGCGCCAGCAGCCCTAAACTCCCCGGCCGGGGCAACTCTGGGGCCAACGTCCTGACTTTC
j_gene: TRBJ1-4; d_gene: -; abundance: -; v_gene: TRBV6-1; CDR3aa: CRRAENEKLFF; CDR3nt: TGTAGGAGGGCTGAGAATGAAAAACTGTTTTTT
j_gene: TRBJ1-5; d_gene: -; abundance: -; v_gene: TRBV7-9; CDR3aa: CASSLDIVSNQPQHF; CDR3nt: TGTGCCAGCAGCTTAGATATAGTCAGCAATCAGCCCCAGCATTTT
j_gene: TRBJ2-1; d_gene: -; abundance: -; v_gene: TRBV7-6; CDR3aa: CASSPEAGLTYNEQFF; CDR3nt: TGTGCCAGCAGCCCAGAAGCGGGCCTTACCTACAATGAGCAGTTCTTC
j_gene: TRBJ2-4; d_gene: -; abundance: -; v_gene: TRBV5-1; CDR3aa: CASSLAENGIQYF; CDR3nt: TGCGCCAGCAGCTTGGCCGAAAATGGTATTCAGTACTTC
j_gene: TRBJ2-2; d_gene: -; abundance: -; v_gene: TRBV5-8; CDR3aa: CASSRLGGTGELFF; CDR3nt: TGTGCCAGCAGCAGGCTTGGGGGAACCGGGGAGCTGTTTTTT
j_gene: TRBJ2-6; d_gene: -; abundance: -; v_gene: TRBV4-1; CDR3aa: CASSRPLGANVLTF; CDR3nt: TGCGCCAGCAGCCGACCTTTGGGAGCCAACGTCCTGACTTTC
j_gene: TRBJ2-1; d_gene: TRBD2; abundance: -; v_gene: TRBV10-1; CDR3aa: CASSPTSGSPQNNEQFF; CDR3nt: TGCGCCAGCAGTCCGACTAGCGGGAGTCCCCAAAACAATGAGCAGTTCTTC
j_gene: TRBJ2-3; d_gene: TRBD2; abundance: -; v_gene: TRBV28; CDR3aa: CASRTSGKADTQYF; CDR3nt: TGTGCCAGCCGGACTAGCGGGAAGGCAGATACGCAGTATTTT